This T cell receptor beta chain was sequenced during a study of T cells after yellow fever vaccination. V was trimmed by 6 bases and J by 6 bases, leaving 8 bases between them. The CDR3 has 12 amino acids. Germline CDR1 and CDR2: SNHLY and FYNNEI. The study made its TCR cDNA through 5'RACE template switching. That step introduced a universal primer site along with UMIs. One entry per CDR3 protein results from TCRdb running MiXCR on the 5' RACE reads. The sample yields 45,000 to 75,000 distinct CDR3 sequences, around 5.4% seen once. Findings of the study overall: Weaker overall, the secondary response nonetheless peaked faster (day 5 versus 15). Contamination by abundant bulk-population clonotypes could be present in FACS-sorted repertoires. Within the sorted memory subsets, almost all vaccine-responding clonotypes could not be detected on day 0.

This clonotype appeared a few times. The chain has TRBV2 and TRBJ2-2; perhaps TRBD1 as D (5 bases). The receptor comes from a man in his late teens or twenties who received the YFV17D yellow fever vaccine. This specimen was PBMCs, either bulk or a sorted T-cell subset (CD4+, CD8+, memory, or dextramer-sorted; not recorded which), taken on the day of the yellow fever booster vaccination. The CDR3 reads CASSDSSGELFF. CDR3 DNA sequence: TGTGCCAGCAGCGACAGTTCCGGGGAGCTGTTTTTT.